The source of this TCR beta chain is a study of blood T cells in healthy people across ages. Whole-study findings and limits: Per million T cells, TCR beta diversity dropped roughly linearly as age increased. Greater diversity and more naive CD4+ cells were seen in long-lived donors than in aged donors. Naive T cell percentage showed a strong correlation with TCR beta diversity.

There are a few counts of this clonotype. Antigen specificity is unknown. A second PCR of about 7 to 12 cycles used a sample-barcoded 5' primer and a J-beta primer mix. Each of the cDNA molecules was tagged by a template-switch adaptor with 12 random nucleotides. TCRdb re-called the 5' RACE reads through MiXCR, storing one row per CDR3 protein. This sample yields about 1,600,000 distinct CDR3 sequences, of which roughly 45% are seen a single time; 7% to 9.5% belongs to the top ten. The sequenced sample consisted of blood. The receptor was derived from a woman younger than 35 in good health.

The CDR3 spells CASKGLGSTYNEQYF. CDR3 nucleotide sequence: TGTGCCAGCAAGGGATTGGGTTCTACCTACAATGAGCAGTACTTC. V is TRBV12-3 or TRBV12-4 and J is TRBJ2-7; D is unresolved. This CDR3 has 15 amino acids. V was pared by 7 bases and J by 7 bases, with 23 bases between.